The clone carrying this T cell receptor beta chain is medium-sized by frequency. One tube held mixed TRB-A and TRB-B primer pools for touch-down PCR. TCRdb reanalyzed the multiplex PCR reads, giving one entry per CDR3 protein sequence and no DNA. The sample has about 4,200 distinct CDR3 sequences, and its top ten clones hold roughly a fifth. The data originate from a study of T cell clusters in autoimmune cytopenias. In germline, CDR1 is SGHVS, CDR2 FNYEAQ. This CDR3 is built from 14 residues. Some 34,000 genome equivalents of blood DNA were amplified for TRB. This same sample was also part of a study on T cell repertoires in aging, cancer and after chemotherapy. In that study: These repertoire data do not allow conclusions about immunological memory after chemotherapy.

This sequence was found in a human donor in good health. The chain has TRBV7-6 and TRBJ1-3. Material for sequencing was peripheral blood. CDR3: CASSLARHGNTIYF.